This is a list of T cell receptor beta chains from one sample in a study of metastatic and nonmetastatic thyroid tumors. TCRdb recomputed clones from the PCR reads via MiXCR. The sample lists approximately 15,000 clones; roughly a quarter were seen once. The source material was adjacent normal tissue. The receptor set was obtained from a female donor with papillary thyroid cancer or a benign thyroid nodule (not recorded which). Some clones in this sample may be carry-over from other donors' samples. The CDR3 runs from the conserved cysteine through the conserved F or W. A D gene is named only where the DNA matches it firmly. Not every row has a clone size; where given, it reads once, few, many or a size class.

size | J | V | D | DNA | CDR3
medium-sized | TRBJ2-3 | TRBV10-1 | - | TGCGCCAGCCCCCCGGCTAGCACAGATACGCAGTATTTT | CASPPASTDTQYF
many | TRBJ2-3 | TRBV20-1 | - | TGCAGTGCTATCCGGGATACGCAGTATTTT | CSAIRDTQYF
- | TRBJ2-1 | TRBV28 | TRBD2 | TGTGCCAGCAGCCTCGTAGCGGGGCGAAACAATGAGCAGTTCTTC | CASSLVAGRNNEQFF
medium-sized | TRBJ1-4 | TRBV12-3/TRBV12-4 | TRBD1 | TGTGCCAGCAGTTTAGCACAGGGGAGGAGTGAAAAACTGTTTTTT | CASSLAQGRSEKLFF
many | TRBJ1-1 | TRBV11-2 | - | TGTGCCAGCAGCTTCTCAACAGATAACACTGAAGCTTTCTTT | CASSFSTDNTEAFF
- | TRBJ2-7 | TRBV11-3 | - | TGTGCCAGCAGCTTATACAGCCGGGACGAGCAGTACTTC | CASSLYSRDEQYF
medium-sized | TRBJ2-5 | TRBV6-1 | - | TGTGCCAGCAGTGAGCCCGTAGGGGCATTCAGGGGAGAGACCCAGTACTTC | CASSEPVGAFRGETQYF